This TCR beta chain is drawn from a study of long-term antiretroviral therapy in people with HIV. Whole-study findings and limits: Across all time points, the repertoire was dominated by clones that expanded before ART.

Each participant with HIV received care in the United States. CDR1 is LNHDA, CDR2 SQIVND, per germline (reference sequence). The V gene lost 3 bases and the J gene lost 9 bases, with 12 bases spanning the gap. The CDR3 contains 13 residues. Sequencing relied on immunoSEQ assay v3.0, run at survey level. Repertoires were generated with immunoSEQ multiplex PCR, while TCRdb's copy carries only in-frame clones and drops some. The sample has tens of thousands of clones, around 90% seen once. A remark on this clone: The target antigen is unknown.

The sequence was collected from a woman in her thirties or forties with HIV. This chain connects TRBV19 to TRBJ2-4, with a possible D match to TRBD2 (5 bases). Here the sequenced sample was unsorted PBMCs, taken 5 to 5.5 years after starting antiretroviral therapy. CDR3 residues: CASSILYRGIQYF. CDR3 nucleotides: TGTGCCAGTAGTATCTTATACCGGGGCATTCAGTACTTC.